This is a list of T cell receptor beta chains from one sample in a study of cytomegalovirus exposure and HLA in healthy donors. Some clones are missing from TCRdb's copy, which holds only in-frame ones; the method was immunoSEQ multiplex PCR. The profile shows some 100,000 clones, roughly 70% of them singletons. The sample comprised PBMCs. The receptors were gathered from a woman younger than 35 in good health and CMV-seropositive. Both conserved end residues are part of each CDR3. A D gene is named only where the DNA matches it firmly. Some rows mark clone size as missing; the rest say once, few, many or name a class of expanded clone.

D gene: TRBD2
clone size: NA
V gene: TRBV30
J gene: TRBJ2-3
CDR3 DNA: TGTGCCTGGAGTGTAATAGCGGGCTCAGATACGCAGTATTTT
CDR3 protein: CAWSVIAGSDTQYF

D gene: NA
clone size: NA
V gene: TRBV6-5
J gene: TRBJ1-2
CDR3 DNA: TGTGCCAGCAGTTACTGGGACAAGGCCGCCTACACCTTC
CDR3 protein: CASSYWDKAAYTF

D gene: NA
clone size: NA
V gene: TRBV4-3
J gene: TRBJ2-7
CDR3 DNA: TGCGCCAGCAGCCAAGATGAGGGTGCGGGATCCTACGAGCAGTACTTC
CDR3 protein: CASSQDEGAGSYEQYF

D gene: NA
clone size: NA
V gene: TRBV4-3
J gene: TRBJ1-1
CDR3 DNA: TGCGCCAGCAGCCAAGAACCAGGGCCGAACACTGAAGCTTTCTTT
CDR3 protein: CASSQEPGPNTEAFF

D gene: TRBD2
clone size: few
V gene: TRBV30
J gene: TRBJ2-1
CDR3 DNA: TGTGCCTGGAGGACTAGCGGAGTGTACAATGAGCAGTTCTTC
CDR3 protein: CAWRTSGVYNEQFF

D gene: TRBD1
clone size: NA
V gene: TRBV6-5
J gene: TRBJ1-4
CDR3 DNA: TGTGCCAGCAGTATTCAGGGGGTGACTAATGAAAAACTGTTTTTT
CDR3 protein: CASSIQGVTNEKLFF

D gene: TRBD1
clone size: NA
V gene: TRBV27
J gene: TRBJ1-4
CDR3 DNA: TGTGCCAGCAGTTTGGCAGGGGGAATTGAAAAACTGTTTTTT
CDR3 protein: CASSLAGGIEKLFF

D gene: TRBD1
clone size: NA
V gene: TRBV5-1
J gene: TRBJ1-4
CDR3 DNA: TGCGCCAGCAGCTTGGAGGGGGCATATGATGAAAAACTGTTTTTT
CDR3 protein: CASSLEGAYDEKLFF

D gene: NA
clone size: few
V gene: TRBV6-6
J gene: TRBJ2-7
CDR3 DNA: TGTGCCAGCAGTTACAGGGGCGGCACCTACGAGCAGTACTTC
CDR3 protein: CASSYRGGTYEQYF

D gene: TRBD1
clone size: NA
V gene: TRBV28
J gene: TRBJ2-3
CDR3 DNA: TGTGCCAGCAGTCCCGCGACAGGGGGATTGGGTACGCAGTATTTT
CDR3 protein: CASSPATGGLGTQYF

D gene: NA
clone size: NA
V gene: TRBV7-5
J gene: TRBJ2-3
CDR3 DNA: TGTGCCAGAAGCCGCTCGGGGGATACGCAGTATTTT
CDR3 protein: CARSRSGDTQYF

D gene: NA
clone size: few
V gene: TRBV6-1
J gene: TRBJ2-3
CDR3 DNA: TGTGCCAGCAGACGACAGGGCACAGATACGCAGTATTTT
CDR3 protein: CASRRQGTDTQYF

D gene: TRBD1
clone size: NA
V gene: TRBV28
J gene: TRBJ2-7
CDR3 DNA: TGTGCCAGCAGCTCTGGACAGGGCTACGAGCAGTACTTC
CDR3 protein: CASSSGQGYEQYF

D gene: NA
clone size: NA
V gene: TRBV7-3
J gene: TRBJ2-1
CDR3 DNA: TGTGCCAGCAGCTCAATAGCGGACTCCTACAATGAGCAGTTCTTC
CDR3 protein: CASSSIADSYNEQFF

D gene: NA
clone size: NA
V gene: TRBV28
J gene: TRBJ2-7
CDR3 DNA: TGTGCCAGCAGTTTATTTGCAGGGACCTACGAGCAGTACTTC
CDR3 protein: CASSLFAGTYEQYF

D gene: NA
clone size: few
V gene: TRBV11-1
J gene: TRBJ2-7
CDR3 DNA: TGTGCCAGCAGCTTAGGACAGGTATCCTCCTACGAGCAGTACTTC
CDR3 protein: CASSLGQVSSYEQYF